The 6 T cell receptor beta chains presented below share a single source sample, sequenced in a study of blood T cell repertoires in COVID-19. Profiling relied on immunoSEQ multiplex PCR, and the TCRdb table lists in-frame clones only, not all of them. The repertoire holds some 200,000 clones, with around 84% as singletons. The specimen was peripheral blood. The receptors derive from a woman aged 80 or over with COVID-19, enrolled during active disease.

A few counts support this clone. This chain connects TRBV10-1 to TRBJ2-1, with D possibly TRBD1 on 6 matching bases. The CDR3 is made up of 11 amino acids. V dropped 5 bases and J dropped 10 bases, with 9 bases sitting between them. Germline CDR1 WNHNN, CDR2 SYGVQD (reference sequence). Written as DNA, the CDR3 is TGCGCCAGCAGTCCCGGGACAGAGCAGTTCTTC. Protein product: CASSPGTEQFF.

The chain couples TRBV5-4 to TRBJ1-4; D is ambiguous. This CDR3 is built from 16 residues. V was clipped by 2 bases and J by 0 bases, with 11 bases between them. CDR1 and CDR2 from the germline V gene are SGHNT and YYREEE (reference sequence). The chain's CDR3 is CASSFRDSPTNEKLFF. The CDR3 DNA reads as TGTGCCAGCAGCTTTCGAGACTCTCCAACTAATGAAAAACTGTTTTTT.

As concerns this clone: The sample contains more than one DNA sequence encoding this CDR3. V gene TRBV5-1 combines with J gene TRBJ2-3, with 12 bases that match TRBD2. V shed 0 bases and J 1 base; nucleotides not matched to a gene: 0. CDR1 and CDR2 (germline): SGHRS, YFSETQ. This CDR3 contains 16 residues. CDR3 sequence: CASSLGLAGGTDTQYF. The CDR3 DNA sequence: TGCGCCAGCAGCTTGGGACTAGCGGGGGGCACAGATACGCAGTATTTT.

The rearrangement uses TRBV14 and TRBJ1-1; a weak D match, TRBD1 (5 bases). CDR3 length: 14 residues. Germline-derived CDR1 and CDR2 are SGHDN and FVKESK. The V end was cut by 0 bases, the J end by 4 bases, with 9 bases between. This CDR3 is CASSQDWDFTEAFF. Written as DNA, the CDR3 is TGTGCCAGCAGCCAAGATTGGGACTTCACTGAAGCTTTCTTT.

The gene calls are TRBV2 and TRBJ1-1; the match to TRBD1 covers 8 bases. CDR1 is SNHLY, CDR2 FYNNEI, per germline. After removal of 7 bases from V and 3 bases from J, the junction contained 10 bases not matched to a gene. The CDR3 contains 15 residues. The CDR3 loop reads CASIIDRGLDTEAFF. The CDR3, as DNA: TGTGCCAGCATCATAGACAGGGGATTGGACACTGAAGCTTTCTTT.

This chain connects TRBV6-5 to TRBJ1-1, with D perhaps matching TRBD1 (6 bases). This CDR3 is built from 14 residues. The V and J ends lost 6 bases and 5 bases respectively, with 16 bases between them. In germline, CDR1 is MNHEY, CDR2 SVGAGI. This CDR3 reads CASSRGQQRTEAFF. The CDR3, as DNA: TGTGCCAGCAGCCGTGGACAGCAAAGGACTGAAGCTTTCTTT.